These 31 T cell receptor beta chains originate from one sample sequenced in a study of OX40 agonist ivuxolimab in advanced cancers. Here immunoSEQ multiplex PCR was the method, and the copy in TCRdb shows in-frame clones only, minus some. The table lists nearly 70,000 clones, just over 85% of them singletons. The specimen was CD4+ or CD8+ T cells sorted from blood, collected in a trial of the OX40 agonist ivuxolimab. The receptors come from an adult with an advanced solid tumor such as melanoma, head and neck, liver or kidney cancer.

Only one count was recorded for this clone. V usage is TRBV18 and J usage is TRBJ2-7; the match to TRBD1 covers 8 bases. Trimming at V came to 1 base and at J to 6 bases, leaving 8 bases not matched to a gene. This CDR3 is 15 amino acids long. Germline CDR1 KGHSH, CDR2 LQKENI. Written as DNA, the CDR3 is TGTGCCAGCTCACCACAAACAGGGGGTACCACCGAGCAGTACTTC. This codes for CASSPQTGGTTEQYF.

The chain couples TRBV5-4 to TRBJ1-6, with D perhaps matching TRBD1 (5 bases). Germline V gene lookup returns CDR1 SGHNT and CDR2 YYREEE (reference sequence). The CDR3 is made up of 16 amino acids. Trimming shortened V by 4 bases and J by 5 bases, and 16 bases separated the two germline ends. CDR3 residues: CASSPDRTRNNSPLHF. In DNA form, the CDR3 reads TGTGCCAGCAGCCCCGACAGAACCAGGAATAATTCACCCCTCCACTTT.

For the CDR3, the DNA is TGTGCCTGGAGTCAAAGGGACCCTAATGAGCAGTTCTTC. Protein product: CAWSQRDPNEQFF. The chain carries TRBV30 and TRBJ2-1; possibly TRBD1 or TRBD2 for D (5 bases each). In germline, CDR1 is GTSNPN, CDR2 SVGIG (reference sequence). The V end was cut by 2 bases, the J end by 7 bases, with 12 bases between. The CDR3 spans 13 residues.

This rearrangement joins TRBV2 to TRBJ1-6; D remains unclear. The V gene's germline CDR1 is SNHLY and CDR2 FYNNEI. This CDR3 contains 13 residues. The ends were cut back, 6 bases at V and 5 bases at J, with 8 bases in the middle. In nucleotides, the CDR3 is TGTGCCAGCAGAGGGTCAAATAATTCACCCCTCCACTTT. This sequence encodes CASRGSNNSPLHF.

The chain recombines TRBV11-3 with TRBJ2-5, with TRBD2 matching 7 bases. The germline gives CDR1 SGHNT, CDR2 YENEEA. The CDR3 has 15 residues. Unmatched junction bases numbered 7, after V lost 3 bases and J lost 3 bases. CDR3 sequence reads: CASSLGGTPKETQYF. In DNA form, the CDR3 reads TGTGCCAGCAGCTTGGGGGGGACGCCAAAAGAGACCCAGTACTTC.

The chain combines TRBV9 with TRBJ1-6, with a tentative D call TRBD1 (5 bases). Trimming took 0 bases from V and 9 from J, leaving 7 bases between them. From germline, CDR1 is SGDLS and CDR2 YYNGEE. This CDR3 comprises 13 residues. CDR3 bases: TGTGCCAGCAGCGTAGACAGGACTTCACCCCTCCACTTT. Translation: CASSVDRTSPLHF.

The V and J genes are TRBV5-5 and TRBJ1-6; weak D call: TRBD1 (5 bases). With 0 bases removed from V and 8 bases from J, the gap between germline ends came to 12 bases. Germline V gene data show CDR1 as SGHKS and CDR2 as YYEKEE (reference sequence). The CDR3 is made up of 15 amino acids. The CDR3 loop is CASSLGVGDDSPLHF. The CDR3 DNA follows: TGTGCCAGCAGCTTGGGAGTAGGGGATGATTCACCCCTCCACTTT.

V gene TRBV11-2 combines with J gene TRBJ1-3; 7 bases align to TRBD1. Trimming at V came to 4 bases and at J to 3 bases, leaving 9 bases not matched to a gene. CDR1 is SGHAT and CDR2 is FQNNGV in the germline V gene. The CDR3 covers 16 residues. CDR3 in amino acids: CASSSLDRLGGNTIYF. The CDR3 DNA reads TGTGCCAGCAGCTCGCTGGACAGGCTAGGTGGAAACACCATATATTTT.

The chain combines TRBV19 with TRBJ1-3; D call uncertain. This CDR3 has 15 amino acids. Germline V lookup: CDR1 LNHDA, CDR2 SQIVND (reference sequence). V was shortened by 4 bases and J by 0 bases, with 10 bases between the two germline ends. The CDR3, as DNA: TGTGCCAGTAGTACTCGGATAAGCTCTGGAAACACCATATATTTT. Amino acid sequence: CASSTRISSGNTIYF.

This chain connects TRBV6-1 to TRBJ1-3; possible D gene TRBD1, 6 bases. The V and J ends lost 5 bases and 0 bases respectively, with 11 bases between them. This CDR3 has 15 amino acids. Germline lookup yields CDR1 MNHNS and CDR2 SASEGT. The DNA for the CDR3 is TGTGCCAGCAGTCAACAGGGTTACTCTGGAAACACCATATATTTT. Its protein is CASSQQGYSGNTIYF.

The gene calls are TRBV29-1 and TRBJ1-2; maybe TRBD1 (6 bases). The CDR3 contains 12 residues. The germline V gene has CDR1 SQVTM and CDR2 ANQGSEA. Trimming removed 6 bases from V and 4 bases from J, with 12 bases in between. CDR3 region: CSVEWGRYGYTF. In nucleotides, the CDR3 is TGCAGCGTGGAATGGGGGCGCTATGGCTACACCTTC.

The CDR3 is CASSFAGQTGELFF. In DNA, the CDR3 is TGTGCCAGCAGTTTTGCAGGGCAAACCGGGGAGCTGTTTTTT. J is TRBJ2-2 and V is TRBV27; maybe TRBD1 (5 bases). V was trimmed by 3 bases and J by 5 bases, leaving 10 bases between them. The CDR3 is 14 residues long. Looked up from germline, CDR1 is MNHEY and CDR2 is SMNVEV (reference sequence).

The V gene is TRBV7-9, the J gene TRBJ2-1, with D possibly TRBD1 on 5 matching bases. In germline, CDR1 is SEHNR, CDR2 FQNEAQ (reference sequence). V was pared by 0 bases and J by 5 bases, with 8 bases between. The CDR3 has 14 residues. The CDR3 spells CASSLAGLNNEQFF. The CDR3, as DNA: TGTGCCAGCAGCTTAGCGGGGCTAAACAATGAGCAGTTCTTC.

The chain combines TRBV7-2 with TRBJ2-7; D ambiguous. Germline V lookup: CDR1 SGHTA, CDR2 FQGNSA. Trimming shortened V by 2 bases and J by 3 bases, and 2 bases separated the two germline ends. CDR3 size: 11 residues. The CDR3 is CASSLNYEQYF. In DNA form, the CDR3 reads TGTGCCAGCAGCTTAAACTACGAGCAGTACTTC.

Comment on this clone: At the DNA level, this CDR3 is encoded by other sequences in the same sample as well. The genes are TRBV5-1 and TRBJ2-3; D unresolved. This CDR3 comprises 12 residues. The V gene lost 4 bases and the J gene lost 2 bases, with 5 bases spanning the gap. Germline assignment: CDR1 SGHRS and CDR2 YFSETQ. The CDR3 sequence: CASSADTDTQYF. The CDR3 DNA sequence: TGCGCCAGCAGCGCTGACACAGATACGCAGTATTTT. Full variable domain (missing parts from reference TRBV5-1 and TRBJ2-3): KAGVTQTPRYLIKTRGQQVTLSCSPISGHRSVSWYQQTPGQGLQFLFEYFSETQRNKGNFPGRFSGRQFSNSRSEMNVSTLELGDSALYLCASSADTDTQYFGPGTRLTVL.

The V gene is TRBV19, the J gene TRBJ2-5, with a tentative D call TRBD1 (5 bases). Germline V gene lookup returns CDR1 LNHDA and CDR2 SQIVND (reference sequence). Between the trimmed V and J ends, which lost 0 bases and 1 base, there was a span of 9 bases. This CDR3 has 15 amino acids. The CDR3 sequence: CASSIDIRAQETQYF. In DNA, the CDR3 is TGTGCCAGTAGTATAGATATCAGGGCCCAAGAGACCCAGTACTTC.

The CDR3 DNA is TGTGCCAGCAGCTTAGGAGAAACTGAAGCTTTCTTT. It encodes CASSLGETEAFF. The rearrangement uses TRBV11-2 and TRBJ1-1; D gene ambiguous. The CDR3 is 12 amino acids. Trimming stripped 1 base from V and 5 bases from J, with 5 bases between. CDR1 is SGHAT, CDR2 FQNNGV, per germline. The full variable domain, completed using reference TRBV11-2 and TRBJ1-1, is EAGVAQSPRYKIIEKRQSVAFWCNPISGHATLYWYQQILGQGPKLLIQFQNNGVVDDSQLPKDRFSAERLKGVDSTLKIQPAKLEDSAVYLCASSLGETEAFFGQGTRLTVV.

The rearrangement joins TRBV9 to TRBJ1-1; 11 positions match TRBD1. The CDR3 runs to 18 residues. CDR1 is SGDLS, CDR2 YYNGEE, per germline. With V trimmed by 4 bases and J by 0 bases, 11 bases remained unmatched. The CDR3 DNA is TGTGCCAGCAGCATGAGAGGAGGACAGGGGGCTCTGAACACTGAAGCTTTCTTT. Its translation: CASSMRGGQGALNTEAFF. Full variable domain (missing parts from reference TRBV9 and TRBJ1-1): DSGVTQTPKHLITATGQRVTLRCSPRSGDLSVYWYQQSLDQGLQFLIQYYNGEERAKGNILERFSAQQFPDLHSELNLSSLELGDSALYFCASSMRGGQGALNTEAFFGQGTRLTVV.

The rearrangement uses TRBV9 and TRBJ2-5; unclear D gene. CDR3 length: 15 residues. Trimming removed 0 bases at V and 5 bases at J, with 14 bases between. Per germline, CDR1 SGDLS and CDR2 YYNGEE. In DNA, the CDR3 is TGTGCCAGCAGCGTAGGTGGGCCCAAAGAGGAGACCCAGTACTTC. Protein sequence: CASSVGGPKEETQYF.

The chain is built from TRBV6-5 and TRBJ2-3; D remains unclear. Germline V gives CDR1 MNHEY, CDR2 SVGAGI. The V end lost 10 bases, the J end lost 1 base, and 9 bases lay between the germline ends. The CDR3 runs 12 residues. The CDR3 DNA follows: TGTGCCACCCTTCAGGGCACAGATACGCAGTATTTT. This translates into CATLQGTDTQYF.

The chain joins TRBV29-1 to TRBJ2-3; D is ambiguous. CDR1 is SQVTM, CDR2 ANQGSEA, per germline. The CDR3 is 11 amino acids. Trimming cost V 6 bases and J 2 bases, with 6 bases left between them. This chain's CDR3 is CSVEYTDTQYF. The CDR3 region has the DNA TGCAGCGTGGAATACACAGATACGCAGTATTTT.

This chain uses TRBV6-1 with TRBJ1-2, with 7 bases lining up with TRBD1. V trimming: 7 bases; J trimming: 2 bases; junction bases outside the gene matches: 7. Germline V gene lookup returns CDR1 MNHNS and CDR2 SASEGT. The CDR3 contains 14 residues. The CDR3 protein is CASNLPTGNYGYTF. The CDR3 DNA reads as TGTGCCAGCAACCTCCCGACAGGGAACTATGGCTACACCTTC.

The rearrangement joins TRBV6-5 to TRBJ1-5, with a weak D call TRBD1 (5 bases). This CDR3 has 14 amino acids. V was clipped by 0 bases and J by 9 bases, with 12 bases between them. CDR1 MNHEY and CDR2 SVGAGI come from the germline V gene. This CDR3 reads CASSYSGGGMPQHF. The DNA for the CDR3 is TGTGCCAGCAGTTACTCCGGGGGGGGGATGCCCCAGCATTTT.

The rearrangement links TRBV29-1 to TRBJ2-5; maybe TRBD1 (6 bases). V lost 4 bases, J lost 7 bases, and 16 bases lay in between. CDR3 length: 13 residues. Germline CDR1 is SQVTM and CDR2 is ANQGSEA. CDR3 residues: CSVGIGQGLTQYF. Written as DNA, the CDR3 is TGCAGCGTTGGAATCGGTCAGGGGTTGACCCAGTACTTC. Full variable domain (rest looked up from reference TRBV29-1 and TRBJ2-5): SAVISQKPSRDICQRGTSLTIQCQVDSQVTMMFWYRQQPGQSLTLIATANQGSEATYESGFVIDKFPISRPNLTFSTLTVSNMSPEDSSIYLCSVGIGQGLTQYFGPGTRLLVL.

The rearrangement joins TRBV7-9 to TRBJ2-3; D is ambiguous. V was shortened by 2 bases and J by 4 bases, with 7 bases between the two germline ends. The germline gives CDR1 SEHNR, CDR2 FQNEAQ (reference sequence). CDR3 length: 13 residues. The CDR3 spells CASSLSGADTQYF. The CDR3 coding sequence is TGTGCCAGCAGCTTATCAGGTGCAGATACGCAGTATTTT.

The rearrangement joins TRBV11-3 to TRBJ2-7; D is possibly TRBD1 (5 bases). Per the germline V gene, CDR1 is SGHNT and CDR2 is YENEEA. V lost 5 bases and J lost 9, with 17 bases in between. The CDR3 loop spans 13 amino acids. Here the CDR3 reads CASSTKLGLRQYF. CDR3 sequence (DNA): TGTGCCAGCAGCACCAAACTGGGGCTGAGGCAGTACTTC.

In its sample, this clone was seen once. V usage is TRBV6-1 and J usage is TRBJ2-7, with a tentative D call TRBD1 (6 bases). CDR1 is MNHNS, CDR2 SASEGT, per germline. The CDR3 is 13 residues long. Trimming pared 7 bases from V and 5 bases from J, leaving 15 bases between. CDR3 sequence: CASTGTSTHEQYF. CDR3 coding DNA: TGTGCCAGCACTGGGACATCTACCCACGAGCAGTACTTC.

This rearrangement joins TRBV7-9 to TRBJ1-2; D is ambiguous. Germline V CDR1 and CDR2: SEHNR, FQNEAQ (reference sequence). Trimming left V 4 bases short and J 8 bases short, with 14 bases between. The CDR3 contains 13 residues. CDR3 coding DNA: TGTGCCAGCAGCTCCCCGCTCCTGGCGGGCTACACCTTC. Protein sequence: CASSSPLLAGYTF.

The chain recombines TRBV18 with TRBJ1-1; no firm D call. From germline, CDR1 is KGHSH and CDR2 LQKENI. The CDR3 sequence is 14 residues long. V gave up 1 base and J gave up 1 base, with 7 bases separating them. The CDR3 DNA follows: TGTGCCAGCTCACCACTGACGGGGAACACTGAAGCTTTCTTT. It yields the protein CASSPLTGNTEAFF.

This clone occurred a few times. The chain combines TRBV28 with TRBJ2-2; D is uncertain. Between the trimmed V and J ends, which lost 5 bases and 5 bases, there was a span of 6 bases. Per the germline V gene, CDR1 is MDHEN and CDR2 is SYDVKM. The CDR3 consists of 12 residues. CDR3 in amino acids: CASSRPTGELFF. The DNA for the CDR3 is TGTGCCAGCAGTCGACCGACCGGGGAGCTGTTTTTT.

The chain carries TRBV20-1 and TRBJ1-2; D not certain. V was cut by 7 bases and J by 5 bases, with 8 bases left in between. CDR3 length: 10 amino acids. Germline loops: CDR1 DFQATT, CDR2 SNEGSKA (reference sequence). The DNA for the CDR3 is TGCAGTGTTCCTGTTTATGGCTACACCTTC. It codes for CSVPVYGYTF.